Below, 29 T cell receptor beta chains from the same sample are listed, as sequenced in a study of T cells in Graves' hyperthyroidism and ophthalmopathy. Template material for amplifying TCR beta CDR3 regions consisted of RNA transcripts. In the first-round RT-PCR of the TCR CDR3, the HTBI primer set was used. TCRdb reprocessed the multiplex PCR reads via MiXCR and lists one record per CDR3 protein. The sample shows about 600,000 distinct CDR3 sequences, about 14% of them seen only once. Sample: blood. These receptors all stem from a woman between 50 and 59 years old with Graves' ophthalmopathy.

This clonotype was found many times. The CDR3 loop is CASSTSLNTEAFF. CDR3 nucleotides: TGTGCCAGCAGCACATCCCTGAACACTGAAGCTTTCTTT. This sequence joins TRBV28 and TRBJ1-1; D gene ambiguous. The CDR3 runs 13 residues. Germline CDR1 MDHEN, CDR2 SYDVKM. Trimming removed 6 bases at V and 0 bases at J, with 8 bases between.

The J gene is TRBJ2-1, the V gene TRBV6-4; no clear D gene. CDR1 and CDR2 (germline): MRHNA, SNTAGT. There are 13 residues in the CDR3. Between the trimmed V and J ends, which lost 6 bases and 0 bases, there was a span of 6 bases. CDR3: CASSTNSYNEQFF. The CDR3 DNA sequence: TGTGCCAGCAGCACGAACTCCTACAATGAGCAGTTCTTC.

This clonotype was counted between two and nine times. The CDR3 nucleotides are TGTGCCAGCAGCCAAAGGGCTTTAGGAGGGCCCCAGCATTTT. Its protein is CASSQRALGGPQHF. V gene TRBV3-1 combines with J gene TRBJ1-5, with D unclear. Deletions cut 2 bases from V and 9 bases from J, with 14 bases between. Germline loops: CDR1 LGHDT, CDR2 YNNKEL (reference sequence). This CDR3 comprises 14 residues.

In its sample, this clonotype was seen a few times. The V call is TRBV4-3, the J call TRBJ2-1; D unclear. V lost 2 bases, J lost 4 bases, and 12 bases lay in between. CDR1 and CDR2 from the germline V gene are LGHNA and YSLEER. CDR3 length: 15 residues. CDR3 residues: CASSQQRLAYNEQFF. CDR3 nucleotides: TGCGCCAGCAGCCAACAGCGACTTGCTTACAATGAGCAGTTCTTC.

About this clonotype itself: At one of its ends the junction is not consistent with the germline gene, which may arise from a read error. This chain joins TRBV27 and TRBJ1-1; D is unresolved. Germline V gene sequence: CDR1 MNHEY, CDR2 SMNVEV (reference sequence). CDR3 length equals 13 residues. The DNA for the CDR3 is TGTGCCAGCAGGTTACAGAAAAACACTGAAGCTCTCTTT. It encodes CASRLQKNTEALF.

This clonotype has ten or more counts. The chain recombines TRBV30 with TRBJ1-2; 7 bases agree with TRBD1. The CDR3 runs to 16 residues. CDR1 and CDR2 (germline): GTSNPN, SVGIG (reference sequence). V lost 0 bases to trimming and J lost 4 bases; unmatched junction nucleotides: 11. For the CDR3, the DNA is TGTGCCTGGAGTGTGGAGACAGGGCCAATTCTCTATGGCTACACCTTC. Its protein is CAWSVETGPILYGYTF.

A few counts support this clonotype. The V and J genes are TRBV12-3 or TRBV12-4 and TRBJ2-2; TRBD1 is a possible D gene (6 bases). The CDR3 is 14 residues long. Trimming cost V 4 bases and J 3 bases, with 9 bases left between them. In DNA form, the CDR3 reads TGTGCCAGCAGTTCCGACAGGCACACCGGGGAGCTGTTTTTT. Translating it yields CASSSDRHTGELFF.

This clonotype was recorded many times. The chain couples TRBV12-3 or TRBV12-4 to TRBJ1-4; no definite D call. The CDR3 contains 14 residues. V lost 2 bases, J lost 5 bases, and 9 bases lay in between. For the CDR3, the DNA is TGTGCCAGCAGTTTACTCTACCAAAATGAAAAACTGTTTTTT. Translating gives CASSLLYQNEKLFF.

This clonotype was picked up a small number of times. The genes are TRBV14 and TRBJ2-1; D unresolved. CDR3 size: 13 residues. Germline CDR1 is SGHDN and CDR2 is FVKESK. Trimming took 0 bases from V and 15 from J, leaving 15 bases between them. DNA of the CDR3: TGTGCCAGCAGCCAAGACGCACAGCAAAGAAGGTTCTTC. Its protein product is CASSQDAQQRRFF.

This clonotype has a handful of counts. The chain has TRBV7-9 and TRBJ2-1; 7 bases are a match to TRBD1. The trim removed 3 bases at V and 5 bases at J, leaving 7 bases unmatched. The germline V gene has CDR1 SEHNR and CDR2 FQNEAQ (reference sequence). The CDR3 is 15 residues long. The CDR3 DNA sequence: TGTGCCAGCAGCTTTCTTGGACAGGAAAACAATGAGCAGTTCTTC. This encodes CASSFLGQENNEQFF.

Only a few counts were recorded for this clonotype. This sequence joins TRBV9 and TRBJ2-1; D may be TRBD1 (5 bases). The CDR3 contains 14 residues. The germline V gene encodes CDR1 SGDLS and CDR2 YYNGEE. V was trimmed by 0 bases and J by 4 bases, leaving 8 bases between them. The CDR3 here is CASSVGDSYNEQFF. The CDR3 bases are TGTGCCAGCAGCGTAGGCGACAGTTACAATGAGCAGTTCTTC.

A few counts support this clonotype. The rearrangement uses TRBV20-1 and TRBJ2-3; 13 bases agree with TRBD2. CDR3 size: 17 residues. Per germline, CDR1 DFQATT and CDR2 SNEGSKA (reference sequence). The trim removed 0 bases at V and 10 bases at J, leaving 13 bases unmatched. CDR3 loop: CSARDSFWTSGSEAQYF. The CDR3 DNA reads as TGCAGTGCTAGAGATTCCTTCTGGACTAGCGGGAGTGAAGCGCAGTATTTT.

This clonotype appeared many times. The rearrangement uses TRBV6-2 or TRBV6-3 and TRBJ2-2, with D possibly being TRBD2 (5 bases). Germline V gene lookup returns CDR1 MNHEY and CDR2 SVGEGT. The CDR3 spans 18 residues. Trimming left V 4 bases short and J 6 bases short, with 24 bases between. The CDR3 coding sequence is TGTGCCAGCAGTTTTGGTCTTCGTGGACTTCGTCAGTCCGGGGAGCTGTTTTTT. Translated: CASSFGLRGLRQSGELFF.

The chain joins TRBV19 to TRBJ1-2; the D gene is possibly TRBD1 (5 bases). V was clipped by 3 bases and J by 7 bases, with 18 bases between them. This CDR3 spans 15 amino acids. CDR1 LNHDA and CDR2 SQIVND come from the germline V gene (reference sequence). In DNA, the CDR3 is TGTGCCAGTAGTATGGTAGGTCAGGGATTCGGTGGCTACACCTTC. This translates into CASSMVGQGFGGYTF.

This clonotype has a count of ten or more. The chain couples TRBV30 to TRBJ1-2; a possible D gene is TRBD1 (6 bases). Trimming removed 2 bases from V and 5 bases from J, with 21 bases in between. Germline-derived CDR1 and CDR2 are GTSNPN and SVGIG (reference sequence). The CDR3 is 16 amino acids. The CDR3: CAWSRIGRDTTYGYTF. The CDR3 DNA sequence: TGTGCCTGGAGTCGGATTGGACGGGACACGACTTATGGCTACACCTTC.

At least ten counts were recorded for this clonotype. The chain carries TRBV7-2 and TRBJ2-5, with D possibly matching TRBD2 (5 bases). Germline CDR1 reads SGHTA; CDR2 reads FQGNSA. Trimming took 1 base from V and 2 from J, leaving 8 bases between them. CDR3 length: 14 residues. The CDR3 region is CASSLVGVQETQYF. DNA of the CDR3: TGTGCCAGCAGCTTAGTCGGGGTTCAAGAGACCCAGTACTTC. Combining the CDR3 with reference TRBV7-2 and TRBJ2-5 gives the whole variable domain GAGVSQSPSNKVTEKGKDVELRCDPISGHTALYWYRQSLGQGLEFLIYFQGNSAPDKSGLPSDRFSAERTGGSVSTLTIQRTQQEDSAVYLCASSLVGVQETQYFGPGTRLLVL.

The chain carries TRBV6-2 or TRBV6-3 and TRBJ2-5, with 8 bases identical to TRBD2. V was clipped by 3 bases and J by 5 bases; unmatched bases: 5. The CDR3 totals 14 residues. The V gene's germline CDR1 is MNHEY and CDR2 SVGEGT. The CDR3 sequence is CASSYSGIIETQYF. As DNA, the CDR3 is TGTGCCAGCAGTTATAGCGGGATTATCGAGACCCAGTACTTC.

The chain employs TRBV9 and TRBJ2-7; 9 bases map to TRBD2. The CDR3 runs 17 residues. The trim removed 0 bases at V and 0 bases at J, leaving 7 bases unmatched. Germline lookup yields CDR1 SGDLS and CDR2 YYNGEE. CDR3 residues: CASSVVMAGGSSYEQYF. The CDR3, as DNA: TGTGCCAGCAGCGTAGTAATGGCGGGAGGGAGCTCCTACGAGCAGTACTTC. Full variable domain (rest looked up from reference TRBV9 and TRBJ2-7): DSGVTQTPKHLITATGQRVTLRCSPRSGDLSVYWYQQSLDQGLQFLIQYYNGEERAKGNILERFSAQQFPDLHSELNLSSLELGDSALYFCASSVVMAGGSSYEQYFGPGTRLTVT.

In this sample, this clonotype turned up many times. The V gene is TRBV28, the J gene TRBJ1-5; possibly TRBD1 for D (5 bases). The V gene lost 1 base and the J gene lost 4 bases, with 20 bases spanning the gap. The CDR3 is 18 amino acids. Looked up from germline, CDR1 is MDHEN and CDR2 is SYDVKM. CDR3 loop: CASSLLPWGRDRNQPQHF. The CDR3 bases are TGTGCCAGCAGTTTATTACCATGGGGCAGGGATCGGAATCAGCCCCAGCATTTT.

This clonotype was found many times. The chain recombines TRBV4-3 with TRBJ2-7; D gene ambiguous. This CDR3 spans 16 amino acids. Germline CDR1 reads LGHNA; CDR2 reads YSLEER. V gave up 1 base and J gave up 0 bases, with 13 bases separating them. The CDR3 nucleotides are TGCGCCAGCAGCCAAGTAAGTGGACCGAGCTCCTACGAGCAGTACTTC. Protein: CASSQVSGPSSYEQYF.

This clonotype was seen repeatedly, ten times or more. V and J are TRBV15 and TRBJ2-6; D possibly matches TRBD1 or TRBD2 (5 bases each). Trimming left V 8 bases short and J 0 bases short, with 14 bases between. The CDR3 extends over 16 amino acids. Germline assignment: CDR1 LNHNV and CDR2 YYDKDF (reference sequence). CDR3 loop: CATSRGRGSGANVLTF. In DNA, the CDR3 is TGTGCCACCTCCCGGGGCCGCGGCTCTGGGGCCAACGTCCTGACTTTC.

This clonotype was recorded many times. This sequence joins TRBV7-3 and TRBJ2-1; 8 bases map to TRBD1. With 2 bases clipped from V and 9 bases from J, the junction kept 6 bases outside the gene matches. The CDR3 spans 14 residues. Germline V gene lookup returns CDR1 SGHTA and CDR2 FQGTGA. For the CDR3, the DNA is TGTGCCAGCAGCTTAGATTCAGGGGGCGGTGAGCAGTTCTTC. It translates to CASSLDSGGGEQFF.

This clonotype was seen at least ten times. The chain combines TRBV2 with TRBJ1-2, with D possibly matching TRBD1 (6 bases). Germline V lookup: CDR1 SNHLY, CDR2 FYNNEI. V lost 5 bases, J lost 3 bases, and 10 bases lay in between. The CDR3 is 13 residues long. CDR3 sequence reads: CASSTRTDYGYTF. CDR3 nucleotide sequence: TGTGCCAGCAGTACCCGGACAGACTATGGCTACACCTTC.

The table lists this clonotype with a few counts. The V call is TRBV4-3, the J call TRBJ2-1; 8 bases are shared with TRBD2. The length of the CDR3 is 17 residues. CDR1 is LGHNA and CDR2 is YSLEER in the germline V gene. Trimming cost V 4 bases and J 3 bases; bases outside gene matches: 11. In nucleotides, the CDR3 is TGCGCCAGCAGCCTGCAAACCCCGGCGGGAGGCTACAATGAGCAGTTCTTC. This translates into CASSLQTPAGGYNEQFF.

This clonotype was seen a handful of times. The rearrangement joins TRBV4-2 to TRBJ2-2; D might be TRBD2 (5 bases). Trimming took 3 bases from V and 10 from J, leaving 12 bases between them. The CDR3 is made up of 13 amino acids. Per germline, CDR1 LGHNA and CDR2 YNFKEQ. The CDR3 spells CASSHPGLQELFF. CDR3 DNA: TGTGCCAGCAGCCATCCTGGACTTCAGGAGCTGTTTTTT.

Ten or more counts support this clonotype. CDR3 nucleotides: TGTGCCAGCAGTGATGGAACAGGGGTGGCCGAGCAGTACTTC. Its translation: CASSDGTGVAEQYF. V and J are TRBV2 and TRBJ2-7, with TRBD1 matching over 7 bases. This CDR3 contains 14 residues. Germline CDR1 is SNHLY and CDR2 is FYNNEI. V lost 3 bases to trimming and J lost 6 bases; unmatched junction nucleotides: 8.

The rearrangement links TRBV6-2 or TRBV6-3 to TRBJ2-1, with 8 bases identical to TRBD1. Germline CDR1 and CDR2: MNHEY and SVGEGT. V lost 5 bases, J lost 1 base, and 10 bases stayed unmatched. There are 17 residues in the CDR3. The CDR3 nucleotides read TGTGCCAGCAGTAATCCCCGGACAGGGATGTCCTACAATGAGCAGTTCTTC. Translated, it gives CASSNPRTGMSYNEQFF.

This clonotype was detected ten times or more. The chain couples TRBV6-1 to TRBJ2-3; 9 bases fit TRBD1. Trimming at V came to 5 bases and at J to 7 bases, leaving 10 bases not matched to a gene. This CDR3 comprises 15 residues. The V gene's germline CDR1 is MNHNS and CDR2 SASEGT. The chain's CDR3 is CASSTTGGSFNTQYF. DNA for the CDR3: TGTGCCAGCAGTACCACAGGGGGCAGTTTCAATACGCAGTATTTT.

This clonotype was recorded many times. A read error may account for a junction end that differs from germline. The rearrangement links TRBV7-2 to TRBJ2-1; 13 nucleotides line up with TRBD2. The length of the CDR3 is 15 residues. Germline V lookup: CDR1 SGHTA, CDR2 FQGNSA. The CDR3 sequence is CASRLGTSGIIEQFF. For the CDR3, the DNA is TGTGCCAGCAGATTAGGGACTAGCGGGATCATTGAGCAGTTCTTC. Based on the CDR3 plus reference TRBV7-2 and TRBJ2-1, the full variable domain is GAGVSQSPSNKVTEKGKDVELRCDPISGHTALYWYRQSLGQGLEFLIYFQGNSAPDKSGLPSDRFSAERTGGSVSTLTIQRTQQEDSAVYLCASRLGTSGIIEQFFGPGTRLTVL.